This entry describes one T cell receptor beta chain. Its specificity is unknown. The V end lost 2 bases, the J end lost 5 bases, and 12 bases lay between the germline ends. Germline assignment: CDR1 SGHTA and CDR2 FQGNSA. The CDR3 loop spans 14 amino acids. A universal primer site and UMIs were added as TCR cDNA was made by 5'RACE template switching. TCRdb processed the 5' RACE reads anew with MiXCR; each CDR3 protein has one entry. The table has 200,000 to 250,000 distinct CDR3 sequences, 3% to 3.5% seen once. This entry belongs to a study of T cells after yellow fever vaccination. Whole-study findings and limits: Re-detected after boosting: most primary clones, approximately 97% of CD4 and about 89% of CD8. Bulk-population clonotypes that are abundant could appear as contaminants in FACS-sorted repertoires.

The clonotype was recovered from a young man who received the YFV17D yellow fever vaccine. The rearrangement uses TRBV7-2 and TRBJ2-5; D gene uncertain. Sequenced here: CD4+ T cells sorted from PBMCs, sampled 10 days after the yellow fever booster vaccination. This CDR3 is CASSLTLASETQYF. The CDR3 nucleotides are TGTGCCAGCAGCTTAACACTTGCCTCCGAGACCCAGTACTTC.